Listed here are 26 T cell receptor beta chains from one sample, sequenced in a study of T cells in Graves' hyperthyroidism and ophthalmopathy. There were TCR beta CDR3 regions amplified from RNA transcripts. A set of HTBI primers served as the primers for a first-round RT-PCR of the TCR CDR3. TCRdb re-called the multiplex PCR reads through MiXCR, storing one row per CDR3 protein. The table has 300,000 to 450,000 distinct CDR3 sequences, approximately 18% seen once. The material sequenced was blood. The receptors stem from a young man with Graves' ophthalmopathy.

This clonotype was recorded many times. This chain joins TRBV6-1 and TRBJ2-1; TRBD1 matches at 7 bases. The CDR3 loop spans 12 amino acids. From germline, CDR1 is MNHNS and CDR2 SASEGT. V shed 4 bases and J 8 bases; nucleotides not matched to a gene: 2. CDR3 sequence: CASSVTGDEQFF. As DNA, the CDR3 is TGTGCCAGCAGTGTTACAGGGGATGAGCAGTTCTTC.

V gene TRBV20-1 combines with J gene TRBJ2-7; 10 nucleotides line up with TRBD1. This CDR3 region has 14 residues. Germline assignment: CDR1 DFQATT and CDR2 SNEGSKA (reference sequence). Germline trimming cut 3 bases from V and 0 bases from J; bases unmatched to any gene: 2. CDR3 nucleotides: TGCAGTGCTAGGGGACAGGGGTTCTCCTACGAGCAGTACTTC. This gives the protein CSARGQGFSYEQYF.

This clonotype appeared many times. CDR3 protein: CASSPWPAGNEQFF. For the CDR3, the DNA is TGTGCCAGCAGCCCCTGGCCGGCCGGGAATGAGCAGTTCTTC. V gene TRBV3-1 combines with J gene TRBJ2-1; D gene uncertain. V was trimmed by 4 bases and J by 7 bases, leaving 14 bases between them. Germline CDR1 reads LGHDT; CDR2 reads YNNKEL (reference sequence). The CDR3 has 14 amino acids.

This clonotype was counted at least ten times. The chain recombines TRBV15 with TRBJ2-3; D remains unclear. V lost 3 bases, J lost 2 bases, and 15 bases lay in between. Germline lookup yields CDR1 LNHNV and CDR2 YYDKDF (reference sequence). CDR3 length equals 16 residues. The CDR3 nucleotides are TGTGCCACCAGCAGGGCCCCGCTCGGATCCACAGATACGCAGTATTTT. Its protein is CATSRAPLGSTDTQYF.

CDR3 sequence (DNA): TGTGCCAGTAGGCCACCGGGGACAGGAGACACCGGGGAGCTGTTTTTT. It specifies CASRPPGTGDTGELFF. The gene calls are TRBV19 and TRBJ2-2; 8 bases line up with TRBD1. Trimming removed 6 bases from V and 3 bases from J; junction bases left unmatched: 9. Germline V gene lookup returns CDR1 LNHDA and CDR2 SQIVND (reference sequence). The length of the CDR3 is 16 residues. The full variable domain, with the rest looked up from reference TRBV19 and TRBJ2-2, is DGGITQSPKYLFRKEGQNVTLSCEQNLNHDAMYWYRQDPGQGLRLIYYSQIVNDFQKGDIAEGYSVSREKKESFPLTVTSAQKNPTAFYLCASRPPGTGDTGELFFGEGSRLTVL.

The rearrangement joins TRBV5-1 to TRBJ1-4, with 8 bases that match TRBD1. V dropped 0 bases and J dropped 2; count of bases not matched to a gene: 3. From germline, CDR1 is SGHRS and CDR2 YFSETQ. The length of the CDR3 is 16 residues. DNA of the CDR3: TGCGCCAGCAGCTTGGGACAGGGGATTACTAATGAAAAACTGTTTTTT. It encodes CASSLGQGITNEKLFF.

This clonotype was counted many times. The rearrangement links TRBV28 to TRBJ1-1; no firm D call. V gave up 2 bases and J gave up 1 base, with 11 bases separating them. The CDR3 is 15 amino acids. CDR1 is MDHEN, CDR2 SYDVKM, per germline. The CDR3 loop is CASSLVGPGNTEAFF. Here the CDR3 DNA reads TGTGCCAGCAGTTTAGTAGGACCAGGGAACACTGAAGCTTTCTTT.

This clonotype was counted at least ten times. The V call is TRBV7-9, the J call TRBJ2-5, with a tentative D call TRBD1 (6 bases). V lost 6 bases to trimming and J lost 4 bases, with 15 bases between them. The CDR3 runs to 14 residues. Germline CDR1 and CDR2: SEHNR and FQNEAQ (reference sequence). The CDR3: CASRLQGGLETQYF. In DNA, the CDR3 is TGTGCCAGCAGATTACAGGGCGGTCTAGAGACCCAGTACTTC.

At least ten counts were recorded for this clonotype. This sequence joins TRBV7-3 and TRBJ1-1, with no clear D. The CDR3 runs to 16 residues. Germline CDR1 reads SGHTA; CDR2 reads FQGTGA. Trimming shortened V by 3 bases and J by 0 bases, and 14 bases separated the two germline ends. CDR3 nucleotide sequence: TGTGCCAGCAGCTTCGGTCCTAGGGCCATGAACACTGAAGCTTTCTTT. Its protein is CASSFGPRAMNTEAFF.

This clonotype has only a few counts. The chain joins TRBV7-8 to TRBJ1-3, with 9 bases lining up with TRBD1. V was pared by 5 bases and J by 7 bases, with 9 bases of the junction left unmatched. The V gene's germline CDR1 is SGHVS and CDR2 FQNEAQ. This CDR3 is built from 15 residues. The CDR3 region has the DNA TGTGCCAGCAGCCAAGGACAGGGGAGTGGGAACACCATATATTTT. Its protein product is CASSQGQGSGNTIYF.

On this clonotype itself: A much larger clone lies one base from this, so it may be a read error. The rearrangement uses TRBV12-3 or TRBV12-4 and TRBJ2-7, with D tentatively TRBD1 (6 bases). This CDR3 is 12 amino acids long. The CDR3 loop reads CASSGQSYGQYF. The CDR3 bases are TGTGCCAGCAGTGGACAGTCCTACGGGCAGTACTTC.

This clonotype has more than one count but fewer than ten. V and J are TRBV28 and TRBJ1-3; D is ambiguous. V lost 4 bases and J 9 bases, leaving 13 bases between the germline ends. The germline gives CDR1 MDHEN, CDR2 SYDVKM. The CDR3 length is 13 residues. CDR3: CASSSPGGRTIYF. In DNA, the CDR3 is TGTGCCAGCAGTTCCCCGGGTGGACGCACCATATATTTT.

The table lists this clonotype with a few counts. The CDR3 sequence: CASSYYSGVVETQYF. CDR3 in DNA: TGTGCCAGCAGCTATTATAGCGGGGTTGTTGAGACCCAGTACTTC. The J gene is TRBJ2-5, the V gene TRBV7-8, with 8 nucleotides matching TRBD2. The CDR3 runs 15 residues. Germline V gene data show CDR1 as SGHVS and CDR2 as FQNEAQ. J was trimmed by 5 bases and V by 4 bases; bases with no gene match: 9.

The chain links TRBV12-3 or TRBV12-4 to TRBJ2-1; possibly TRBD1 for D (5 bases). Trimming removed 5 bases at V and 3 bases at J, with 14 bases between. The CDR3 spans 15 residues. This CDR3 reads CASSQQEPSYNEQFF. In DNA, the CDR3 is TGTGCCAGCAGTCAACAGGAGCCTAGCTACAATGAGCAGTTCTTC.

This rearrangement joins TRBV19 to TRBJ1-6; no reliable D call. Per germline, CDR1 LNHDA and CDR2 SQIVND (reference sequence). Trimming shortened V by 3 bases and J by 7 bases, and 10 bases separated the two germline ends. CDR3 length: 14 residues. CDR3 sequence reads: CASSMANQNSPLHF. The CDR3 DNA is TGTGCCAGTAGTATGGCGAACCAGAATTCACCCCTCCACTTT.

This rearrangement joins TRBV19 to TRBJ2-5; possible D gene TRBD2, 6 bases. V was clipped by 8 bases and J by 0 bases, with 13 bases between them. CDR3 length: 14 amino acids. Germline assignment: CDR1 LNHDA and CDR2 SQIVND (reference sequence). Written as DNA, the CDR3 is TGTGCCAGTTCCACTAGCCTGTACCAAGAGACCCAGTACTTC. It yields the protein CASSTSLYQETQYF.

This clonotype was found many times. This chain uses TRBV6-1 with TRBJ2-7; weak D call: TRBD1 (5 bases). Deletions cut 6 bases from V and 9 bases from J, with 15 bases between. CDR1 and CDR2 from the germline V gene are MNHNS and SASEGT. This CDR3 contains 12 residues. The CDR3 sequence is CASRDDSERQYF. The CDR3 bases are TGTGCCAGCAGGGACGACAGCGAGCGGCAGTACTTC.

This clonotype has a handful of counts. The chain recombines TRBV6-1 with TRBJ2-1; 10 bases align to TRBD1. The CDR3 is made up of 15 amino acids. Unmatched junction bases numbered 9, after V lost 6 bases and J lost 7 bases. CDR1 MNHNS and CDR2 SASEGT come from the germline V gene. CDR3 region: CASSHRRTGGNEQFF. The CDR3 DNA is TGTGCCAGCAGCCACCGACGGACAGGGGGGAATGAGCAGTTCTTC.

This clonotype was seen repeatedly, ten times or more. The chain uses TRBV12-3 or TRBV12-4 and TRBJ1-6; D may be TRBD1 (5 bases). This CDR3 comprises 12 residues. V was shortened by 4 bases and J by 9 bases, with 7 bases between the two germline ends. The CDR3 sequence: CASSSGSSPLHF. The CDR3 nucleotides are TGTGCCAGCAGTTCAGGGAGTTCACCCCTCCACTTT.

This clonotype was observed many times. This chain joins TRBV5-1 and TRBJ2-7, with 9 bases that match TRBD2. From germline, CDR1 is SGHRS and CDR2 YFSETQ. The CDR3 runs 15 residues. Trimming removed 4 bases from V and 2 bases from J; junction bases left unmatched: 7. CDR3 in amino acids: CASSPGGGAAYEQYF. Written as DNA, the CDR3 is TGCGCCAGCAGCCCAGGCGGGGGGGCGGCCTACGAGCAGTACTTC.

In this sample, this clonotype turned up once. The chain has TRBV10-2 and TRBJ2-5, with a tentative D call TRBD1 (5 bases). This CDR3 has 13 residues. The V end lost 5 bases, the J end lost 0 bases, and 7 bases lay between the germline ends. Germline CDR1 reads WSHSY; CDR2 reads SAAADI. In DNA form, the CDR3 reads TGCGCCAGCAGTCAGACAGACCAAGAGACCCAGTACTTC. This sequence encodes CASSQTDQETQYF.

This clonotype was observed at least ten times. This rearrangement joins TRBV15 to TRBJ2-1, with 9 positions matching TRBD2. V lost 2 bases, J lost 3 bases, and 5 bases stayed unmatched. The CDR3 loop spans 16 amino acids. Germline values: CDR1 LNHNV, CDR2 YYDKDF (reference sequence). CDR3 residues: CATSRLSGGHYNEQFF. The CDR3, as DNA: TGTGCCACCAGCAGACTTAGCGGGGGTCACTACAATGAGCAGTTCTTC.

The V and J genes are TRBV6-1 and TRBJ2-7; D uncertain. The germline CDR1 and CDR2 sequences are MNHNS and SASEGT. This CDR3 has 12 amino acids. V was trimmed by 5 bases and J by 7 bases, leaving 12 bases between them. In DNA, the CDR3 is TGTGCCAGCAGTCCCCCGGTGGGTGAGCAGTACTTC. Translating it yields CASSPPVGEQYF.

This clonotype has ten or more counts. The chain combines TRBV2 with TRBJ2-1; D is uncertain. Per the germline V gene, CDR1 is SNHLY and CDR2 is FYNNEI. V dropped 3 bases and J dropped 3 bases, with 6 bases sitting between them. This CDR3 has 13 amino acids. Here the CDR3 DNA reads TGTGCCAGCAGTGATGGAAACTACAATGAGCAGTTCTTC. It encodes CASSDGNYNEQFF.

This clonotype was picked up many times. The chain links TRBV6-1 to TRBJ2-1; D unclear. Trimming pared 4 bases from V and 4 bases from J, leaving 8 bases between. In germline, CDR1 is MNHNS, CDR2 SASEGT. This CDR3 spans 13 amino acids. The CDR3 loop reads CASSGRRYNEQFF. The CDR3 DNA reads TGTGCCAGCAGTGGCCGACGGTACAATGAGCAGTTCTTC.

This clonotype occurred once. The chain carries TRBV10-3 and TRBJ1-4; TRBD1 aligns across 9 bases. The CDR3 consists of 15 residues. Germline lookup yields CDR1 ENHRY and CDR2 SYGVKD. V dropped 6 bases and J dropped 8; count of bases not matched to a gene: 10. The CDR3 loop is CAISRPGQGREKLFF. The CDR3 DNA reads TGTGCCATCAGCCGGCCGGGACAGGGCCGGGAAAAACTGTTTTTT.